Included here is one T cell receptor beta chain sequence, with context. Its target is unknown. These data belong to a study of post-analysis software for immune sequencing data. Study results and limitations: Patients carried four or five TRBV segments more frequently than controls did, and TRBV5-6, TRBV5-1 and TRBV20-1 were among them.

Unique molecular identifiers tagged the TCR beta cDNA libraries. TCRdb ran MiXCR on the PCR reads and lists one entry per CDR3 protein. In the table there are about 820,000 distinct CDR3 sequences, about 50% of which are singletons. The CDR3 is 14 amino acids. Trimming stripped 1 base from V and 1 base from J, with 10 bases between. The germline CDR1 and CDR2 sequences are DFQATT and SNEGSKA (reference sequence). The chain has TRBV20-1 and TRBJ2-5; D gene ambiguous. The sample was blood. This sequence was found in a girl aged 5-17 years with multiple sclerosis. The CDR3 loop reads CSARGTTFQETQYF. CDR3 in DNA: TGCAGTGCTAGAGGGACCACTTTCCAAGAGACCCAGTACTTC.